The entry below describes one TCR beta chain. Its target is not known. These data come from a study of response to subunit inactivated influenza vaccine. Study-wide results and limits: The authors suggested that few new T cells are recruited per seasonal influenza vaccination.

TCRdb passed the RT-PCR reads through MiXCR, listing each CDR3 protein once. Among roughly 570,000 distinct CDR3 sequences listed, 12% to 15% were seen once. Trimming took off 6 bases at V and 8 bases at J, with 19 bases between the two ends. The CDR3 covers 14 residues. Germline V CDR1 and CDR2: DFQATT, SNEGSKA (reference sequence). The source of this sequence is a man aged 50-59 years who received an inactivated influenza vaccine. The chain has TRBV20-1 and TRBJ1-4; D might be TRBD1 (5 bases). The sequencing here drew on PBMCs from blood, taken about 13 days after vaccination. In nucleotides, the CDR3 is TGCAGTGCGCCGGGGCATCCGAGTAAGGAAAAACTGTTTTTT. Translated: CSAPGHPSKEKLFF.